The clone carrying this T cell receptor beta chain was seen ten or more times. The germline V gene has CDR1 SQVTM and CDR2 ANQGSEA. The junction had 8 bases not matched to a gene; V was cut back by 0 bases and J by 6 bases. The CDR3 is 15 amino acids. This entry comes from a study of molecular identifiers for immune sequencing clone quantification. Each CDR3 protein gets one entry after TCRdb re-called the PCR reads with MiXCR. The sample comprises a few hundred thousand distinct CDR3 sequences, around 23% of which are singletons, and 0.7% to 0.9% rests with the top ten. This receptor was taken from a human donor in good health. Some libraries in this study had Jurkat cell RNA spiked in. The sequencing input was naive CD8+ T cells from blood, with Jurkat cell RNA spiked in. Indicated subset: FACS-sorted CD8+CD4-CCR7+CD45RA+ naive T cells. This sequence joins TRBV29-1 and TRBJ2-7; TRBD1 matches at 10 bases. DNA of the CDR3: TGCAGCGTTGAAGACGAGACAGGGGGCTTCGGCGAGCAGTACTTC. As protein: CSVEDETGGFGEQYF.